Listed here are 26 T cell receptor beta chains from one sample, sequenced in a study of blood T cell repertoires in COVID-19. Measured with immunoSEQ multiplex PCR; TCRdb has only the in-frame clones, and not every one. This sample yields around 100,000 clones, of which approximately 89% are seen a single time; around 2.3% belongs to the top ten. Sample: peripheral blood. The receptors here all came from a human donor with active COVID-19. The donor label of this sample is uncertain.

The chain is built from TRBV5-1 and TRBJ2-6, with 7 bases fitting TRBD1. Per the germline V gene, CDR1 is SGHRS and CDR2 is YFSETQ. This CDR3 is built from 20 residues. Trimming at V came to 0 bases and at J to 7 bases, leaving 19 bases not matched to a gene. CDR3 DNA sequence: TGCGCCAGCAGCTTGGGTGAGGCTCGGGACAGACCTCTTGGAGCCAACGTCCTGACTTTC. Translated: CASSLGEARDRPLGANVLTF.

This chain uses TRBV28 with TRBJ2-1; 14 bases agree with TRBD2. The V and J ends lost 2 bases and 7 bases, in that order; junction bases with no gene match: 7. This CDR3 spans 17 amino acids. Germline CDR1 and CDR2: MDHEN and SYDVKM. The CDR3 sequence is CASSLRRLAGGPNEQFF. The CDR3 bases are TGTGCCAGCAGTTTACGCCGACTAGCGGGGGGGCCGAATGAGCAGTTCTTC.

V and J are TRBV19 and TRBJ2-1, with 10 nucleotides matching TRBD2. Germline trimming cut 4 bases from V and 2 bases from J; bases unmatched to any gene: 5. CDR3 length: 16 residues. Germline V gene data show CDR1 as LNHDA and CDR2 as SQIVND (reference sequence). CDR3 sequence: CASSRLAGGAYNEQFF. The CDR3 DNA reads as TGTGCCAGTAGTAGATTAGCGGGGGGCGCCTACAATGAGCAGTTCTTC.

The CDR3 DNA is TGTGCCAGTAGTATAGGGGGTAGGGGAACCGGCTCACCCCTCCACTTT. Translated: CASSIGGRGTGSPLHF. The rearrangement uses TRBV19 and TRBJ1-6; a possible D gene is TRBD1 (5 bases). This CDR3 contains 16 residues. Germline V gene sequence: CDR1 LNHDA, CDR2 SQIVND (reference sequence). V was pared by 1 base and J by 10 bases, with 17 bases between.

The chain employs TRBV19 and TRBJ2-5; 7 bases map to TRBD1. Trimming took 3 bases from V and 3 from J; bases not matched to a gene: 7. Germline V lookup: CDR1 LNHDA, CDR2 SQIVND (reference sequence). There are 15 residues in the CDR3. CDR3: CASSILNTGEETQYF. CDR3 DNA sequence: TGTGCCAGTAGTATCCTCAACACAGGGGAAGAGACCCAGTACTTC.

The V and J genes are TRBV21-1 and TRBJ2-5; the table's TRBD1 call for D was not verified on the DNA. TRBV21-1 is assigned pseudogene status. This CDR3 is built from 16 residues. The chain's CDR3 is CASSSGQKEEQETQYF. The CDR3 nucleotides are TGTGCCAGCAGCAGTGGACAGAAAGAGGAACAAGAGACCCAGTACTTC.

As to this clone: The same CDR3 can be traced to other DNA sequences in this sample. This rearrangement joins TRBV7-3 to TRBJ2-2, with D possibly TRBD1 on 6 matching bases. Germline CDR1 and CDR2: SGHTA and FQGTGA. V lost 2 bases to trimming and J lost 5 bases, with 9 bases between them. The CDR3 runs to 14 residues. CDR3 protein: CASSLYQGTGELFF. The CDR3 DNA follows: TGTGCCAGCAGCTTATATCAGGGGACCGGGGAGCTGTTTTTT.

This clone occurred a few times. The chain combines TRBV3-1 (or the pseudogene TRBV3-2) with TRBJ2-1; the D gene is possibly TRBD1 (6 bases). This CDR3 contains 13 residues. Germline loops: CDR1 LGHDT, CDR2 YNNKEL (reference sequence). Trimming left V 8 bases short and J 5 bases short, with 13 bases between. The CDR3 DNA follows: TGTGCCAGCCGGGGCTCAGGGGACAATGAGCAGTTCTTC. Encoded protein: CASRGSGDNEQFF.

The genes are TRBV7-8 and TRBJ2-1, with 13 positions matching TRBD2. The junction had 10 bases not matched to a gene; V was cut back by 3 bases and J by 5 bases. This CDR3 contains 18 residues. Germline assignment: CDR1 SGHVS and CDR2 FQNEAQ. The CDR3, as DNA: TGTGCCAGCAGCTTGCCTAGGACACTAGCGGGGGGGAACAATGAGCAGTTCTTC. Amino acids: CASSLPRTLAGGNNEQFF. The full variable domain, with the rest looked up from reference TRBV7-8 and TRBJ2-1, is GAGVSQSPRYKVAKRGQDVALRCDPISGHVSLFWYQQALGQGPEFLTYFQNEAQLDKSGLPSDRFFAERPEGSVSTLKIQRTQQEDSAVYLCASSLPRTLAGGNNEQFFGPGTRLTVL.

The gene calls are TRBV5-1 and TRBJ2-3, with D unresolved. Trimming took off 0 bases at V and 5 bases at J, with 10 bases between the two ends. This CDR3 spans 14 amino acids. The V gene's germline CDR1 is SGHRS and CDR2 YFSETQ. CDR3 residues: CASSLEEAEDTQYF. The CDR3 DNA is TGCGCCAGCAGCTTGGAAGAGGCGGAAGATACGCAGTATTTT.

This sequence joins TRBV2 and TRBJ2-2; D may be TRBD2 (5 bases). This CDR3 has 12 residues. The ends were cut back, 6 bases at V and 6 bases at J, with 8 bases in the middle. CDR1 and CDR2 from the germline V gene are SNHLY and FYNNEI. CDR3 loop: CASRADSGELFF. CDR3 sequence (DNA): TGTGCCAGCAGGGCGGACTCCGGGGAGCTGTTTTTT.

This chain connects TRBV14 to TRBJ2-2; D is undetermined. The germline CDR1 and CDR2 sequences are SGHDN and FVKESK. The CDR3 sequence is 17 residues long. Trimming cost V 0 bases and J 0 bases, with 11 bases left between them. CDR3 coding DNA: TGTGCCAGCAGCCAAGAAGCTGGGCAGACGAACACCGGGGAGCTGTTTTTT. This gives the protein CASSQEAGQTNTGELFF.

The chain links TRBV10-2 to TRBJ1-1; the D gene is possibly TRBD1 (6 bases). The CDR3 has 14 amino acids. The germline V gene has CDR1 WSHSY and CDR2 SAAADI. V was pared by 8 bases and J by 0 bases, with 13 bases between. The CDR3 DNA is TGCGCCAGCTACTGGGGGGGCATGAACACTGAAGCTTTCTTT. The encoded protein is CASYWGGMNTEAFF.

The rearrangement uses TRBV11-2 and TRBJ2-3; no clear D. Between the trimmed V and J ends, which lost 3 bases and 6 bases, there was a span of 4 bases. This CDR3 is 11 amino acids long. CDR1 is SGHAT, CDR2 FQNNGV, per germline. The CDR3 sequence: CASSLSDTQYF. The CDR3 region has the DNA TGTGCCAGCAGCTTGAGTGATACGCAGTATTTT.

The chain is built from TRBV10-2 and TRBJ2-3; D uncertain. Trimming cost V 4 bases and J 4 bases, with 15 bases left between them. The CDR3 loop spans 15 amino acids. Germline CDR1 is WSHSY and CDR2 is SAAADI. CDR3 residues: CASSAPAFEADTQYF. The CDR3 nucleotides are TGCGCCAGCAGTGCTCCGGCGTTTGAGGCAGATACGCAGTATTTT.

The chain is built from TRBV7-6 and TRBJ2-7; no definite D call. Looked up from germline, CDR1 is SGHVS and CDR2 is FNYEAQ. The length of the CDR3 is 16 residues. With 2 bases removed from V and 0 bases from J, the gap between germline ends came to 14 bases. The CDR3 loop is CASSLRPWQVSYEQYF. The CDR3 region has the DNA TGTGCCAGCAGCTTAAGGCCCTGGCAGGTCTCCTACGAGCAGTACTTC.

The chain carries TRBV27 and TRBJ1-1; D remains unclear. The ends were cut back, 5 bases at V and 2 bases at J, with 15 bases in the middle. Germline CDR1 MNHEY, CDR2 SMNVEV (reference sequence). The CDR3 runs 15 residues. CDR3 in amino acids: CASSPYSLANTEAFF. The CDR3 DNA sequence: TGTGCCAGCAGTCCTTATAGCTTGGCTAACACTGAAGCTTTCTTT.

This clone was picked up a small number of times. The chain recombines TRBV29-1 with TRBJ1-2; 10 nucleotides agree with TRBD1. This CDR3 comprises 14 residues. Germline CDR1 reads SQVTM; CDR2 reads ANQGSEA. The junction had 7 bases not matched to a gene; V was cut back by 2 bases and J by 7 bases. CDR3 sequence (DNA): TGCAGCGTTGAACACCCGGGACAGGGGTCTGGCTACACCTTC. The encoded protein is CSVEHPGQGSGYTF.

This chain connects TRBV5-6 to TRBJ1-2; TRBD1 matches 7 bases. The CDR3 sequence is 15 residues long. Germline CDR1 SGHDT, CDR2 YYEEEE. V lost 4 bases and J lost 5; bases outside the gene matches: 11. The CDR3 spells CASSEMGQSLYGYTF. CDR3 bases: TGTGCCAGCAGCGAAATGGGACAGAGCCTTTATGGCTACACCTTC.

This clone occurred once. The CDR3 loop is CASSIVQGWLGNQPQHF. The DNA for the CDR3 is TGTGCCAGTAGTATAGTGCAGGGGTGGTTGGGCAATCAGCCCCAGCATTTT. The chain uses TRBV19 and TRBJ1-5; TRBD1 is a possible D gene (6 bases). Germline CDR1 is LNHDA and CDR2 is SQIVND (reference sequence). V lost 1 base to trimming and J lost 2 bases, with 15 bases between them. The CDR3 has 17 amino acids. Filled out from reference TRBV19 and TRBJ1-5, the complete variable domain reads DGGITQSPKYLFRKEGQNVTLSCEQNLNHDAMYWYRQDPGQGLRLIYYSQIVNDFQKGDIAEGYSVSREKKESFPLTVTSAQKNPTAFYLCASSIVQGWLGNQPQHFGDGTRLSIL.

The chain links TRBV2 to TRBJ2-2, with 12 bases aligning to TRBD2. The CDR3 runs to 15 residues. CDR1 is SNHLY, CDR2 FYNNEI, per germline. V shed 11 bases, J shed 2 bases, and the junction held 6 bases outside the gene matches. The CDR3 DNA follows: TGTGCCTCCCTAGCGGGGGGGCTTAACACCGGGGAGCTGTTTTTT. Its translation is CASLAGGLNTGELFF.

The chain has TRBV7-9 and TRBJ1-5, with 7 nucleotides matching TRBD1. V was pared by 3 bases and J by 1 base, with 12 bases of the junction left unmatched. From germline, CDR1 is SEHNR and CDR2 FQNEAQ (reference sequence). CDR3 length: 18 residues. This chain's CDR3 is CASSFHSIRDRSNQPQHF. CDR3 in DNA: TGTGCCAGCAGCTTCCATTCGATCCGGGACAGAAGCAATCAGCCCCAGCATTTT.

V and J are TRBV7-2 and TRBJ2-1; TRBD2 matches 9 bases. Germline trimming cut 8 bases from V and 1 base from J; bases unmatched to any gene: 3. The CDR3 totals 14 residues. Per the germline V gene, CDR1 is SGHTA and CDR2 is FQGNSA. The CDR3 region is CASRSGGSYNEQFF. The CDR3 bases are TGTGCCAGCCGTAGCGGGGGATCCTACAATGAGCAGTTCTTC.

This chain links TRBV5-1 with TRBJ1-2; 8 bases fit TRBD1. J gave up 8 bases and V 0 bases, and 6 bases lay outside the gene matches. CDR1 and CDR2 (germline): SGHRS, YFSETQ. The length of the CDR3 is 14 residues. The CDR3 sequence: CASSLEVTGGGYTF. The CDR3 nucleotides are TGCGCCAGCAGCTTGGAAGTTACAGGGGGAGGCTACACCTTC.

This clone was recorded only once. The rearrangement uses TRBV5-1 and TRBJ2-5; 10 bases are shared with TRBD2. CDR3 length: 17 amino acids. The junction had 10 bases not matched to a gene; V was cut back by 0 bases and J by 5 bases. From germline, CDR1 is SGHRS and CDR2 YFSETQ. The CDR3 DNA is TGCGCCAGCAGCTTGGTCCCAGCGGGGGGGCCGCGGGAGACCCAGTACTTC. This translates into CASSLVPAGGPRETQYF.

The gene calls are TRBV24-1 and TRBJ2-3; tentatively, D is TRBD2 (6 bases). Germline CDR1 reads KGHDR; CDR2 reads SFDVKD. The CDR3 covers 17 residues. The germline V and J ends were trimmed by 4 bases and 0 bases, with 16 bases remaining between them. This chain's CDR3 is CATSDNRRAPSTDTQYF. The CDR3 DNA reads TGTGCCACCAGTGACAACAGGAGGGCACCAAGCACAGATACGCAGTATTTT.